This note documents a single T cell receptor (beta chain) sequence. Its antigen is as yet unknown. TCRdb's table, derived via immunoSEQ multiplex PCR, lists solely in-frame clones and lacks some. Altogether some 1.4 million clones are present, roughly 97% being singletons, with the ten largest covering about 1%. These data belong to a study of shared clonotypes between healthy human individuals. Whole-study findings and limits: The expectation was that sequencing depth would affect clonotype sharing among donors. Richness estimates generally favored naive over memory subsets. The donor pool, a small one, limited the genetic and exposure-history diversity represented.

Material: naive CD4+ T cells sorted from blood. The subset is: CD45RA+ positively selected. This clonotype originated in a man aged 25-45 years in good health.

In DNA form, the CDR3 reads TGTGCCAGCAGTTCCCCTAGCGGGAGTAACAACGAGCAGTACTTC. This sequence encodes CASSSPSGSNNEQYF. This chain connects TRBV27 to TRBJ2-7; 10 bases agree with TRBD2. The V gene end was trimmed by 4 bases and the J gene end by 5 bases; junction bases not matched to a gene: 8. CDR3 length: 15 amino acids. Germline loops: CDR1 MNHEY, CDR2 SMNVEV (reference sequence).